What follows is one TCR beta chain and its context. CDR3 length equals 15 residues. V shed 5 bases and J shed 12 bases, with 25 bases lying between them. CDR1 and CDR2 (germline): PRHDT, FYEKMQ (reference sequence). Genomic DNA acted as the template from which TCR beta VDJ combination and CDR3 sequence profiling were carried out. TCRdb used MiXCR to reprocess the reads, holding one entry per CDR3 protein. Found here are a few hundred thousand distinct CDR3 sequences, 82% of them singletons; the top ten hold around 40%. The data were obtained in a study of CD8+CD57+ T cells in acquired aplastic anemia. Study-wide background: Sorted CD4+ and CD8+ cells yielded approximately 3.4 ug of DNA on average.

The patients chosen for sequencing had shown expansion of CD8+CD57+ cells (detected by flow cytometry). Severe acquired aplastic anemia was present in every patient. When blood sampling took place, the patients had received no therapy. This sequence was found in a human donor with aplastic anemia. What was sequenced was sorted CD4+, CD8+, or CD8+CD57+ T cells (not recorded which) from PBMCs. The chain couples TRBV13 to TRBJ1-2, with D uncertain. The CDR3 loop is CASSLPYSHTLGNTF. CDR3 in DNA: TGTGCCAGCAGCCTGCCCTATAGCCACACTCTGGGCAACACCTTC.